These T cell receptor beta chains were read from a single sample in a study of lymphopenia after photon versus proton radiotherapy. Using immunoSEQ multiplex PCR, the repertoire was profiled, and TCRdb retains in-frame clones only, with some absent. The sample records around 35,000 clones, under 90% being singletons. The sample consisted of peripheral blood, taken from a patient treated with photon-based radiotherapy. The origin of the receptors is a man aged 45-60 years with gastric cancer. CDR3s include the opening cysteine and the closing phenylalanine or tryptophan. The size entry is marked missing in some rows and otherwise reads once, few, many or a size class.

CDR3 protein	clone size	V gene	J gene
CASFGQDAGYTF	NA	TRBV6-5	TRBJ1-2
CASSSRYSGANVLTF	NA	TRBV13	TRBJ2-6
CASSYRTVYASGNSPLHF	NA	TRBV13	TRBJ1-6
CASRSTSGGNEQFF	few	TRBV7-9	TRBJ2-1
CSAKGEDTQYF	NA	TRBV20-1	TRBJ2-3
CASSLGTGWSDYGYTF	NA	TRBV5-6	TRBJ1-2
CAWSLRDNGYTF	NA	TRBV30	TRBJ1-2
CASSYPAGGETQYF	once	TRBV7-8	TRBJ2-5
CASSLFGSETPYNEQFF	NA	TRBV7-9	TRBJ2-1
CASSLQGVQPQHF	NA	TRBV7-2	TRBJ1-5
CASKSGTSGADTQYF	NA	TRBV28	TRBJ2-3
CASSPRGLAGTGELFF	NA	TRBV5-1	TRBJ2-2
CASSPLQASNTDTQYF	NA	TRBV18	TRBJ2-3
CASNPLAGGETQYF	NA	TRBV27	TRBJ2-5
CASSQGLAGPSYEQYF	few	TRBV14	TRBJ2-7
CAISSGLAGGPERAYEQYF	NA	TRBV10-3	TRBJ2-7
CASSIAPGPGELFF	NA	TRBV19	TRBJ2-2
CASTKRSSGNTIYF	NA	TRBV11-2	TRBJ1-3
CASSLVLFSGRGGEQYF	NA	TRBV7-2	TRBJ2-7
CASSFGATTSTDTQYF	NA	TRBV27	TRBJ2-3
CASSGWTGGPYNEQFF	NA	TRBV10-1	TRBJ2-1
CASSPSGDADTIYF	NA	TRBV18	TRBJ1-3
CASSLTTSTDTQYF	NA	TRBV11-3	TRBJ2-3
CASSSYSRTSDYEQYF	NA	TRBV11-2	TRBJ2-7
CASSPPVNTEAFF	few	TRBV18	TRBJ1-1
CASSQGLLEQQYF	NA	TRBV4-2	TRBJ2-7
CASSTKQGARDEQYF	NA	TRBV5-1	TRBJ2-7
CASSPNRGTEAFF	few	TRBV13	TRBJ1-1